The clone carrying this T cell receptor (beta chain) was seen a single time. Its antigen is currently unknown. The primer mix had 60 Vbeta and 13 Jbeta primers. Repertoires were generated with immunoSEQ multiplex PCR, while TCRdb's copy carries only in-frame clones and drops some. Here the sample spans roughly 110,000 clones, over 60% being singletons. The trim removed 2 bases at V and 4 bases at J, leaving 8 bases unmatched. The length of the CDR3 is 16 residues. Germline values: CDR1 MNHNS, CDR2 SASEGT. The sample originates from a study of cytomegalovirus exposure and HLA in healthy donors. Overall study: Falling in the Caucasian-associated ancestry cluster were about 83% of approximately 400 genotyped donors.

Overall study results and limits: Presence/absence analysis assumed near-uniform sequencing depth across donors. There were several of the most significant clusters that appeared linked to common viral pathogens in a later analysis. A few chains linked to CMV were shown in vitro to be specific for CMV antigens.

Sequencing was carried out using PBMCs. The receptor was derived from a woman aged 18 to 35 in good health and CMV-seropositive. This rearrangement joins TRBV6-1 to TRBJ1-5, with TRBD1 matching 7 bases. CDR3 nucleotide sequence: TGTGCCAGCAGTGAAAGCTGGACAGGTTGGAATCAGCCCCAGCATTTT. Protein: CASSESWTGWNQPQHF.